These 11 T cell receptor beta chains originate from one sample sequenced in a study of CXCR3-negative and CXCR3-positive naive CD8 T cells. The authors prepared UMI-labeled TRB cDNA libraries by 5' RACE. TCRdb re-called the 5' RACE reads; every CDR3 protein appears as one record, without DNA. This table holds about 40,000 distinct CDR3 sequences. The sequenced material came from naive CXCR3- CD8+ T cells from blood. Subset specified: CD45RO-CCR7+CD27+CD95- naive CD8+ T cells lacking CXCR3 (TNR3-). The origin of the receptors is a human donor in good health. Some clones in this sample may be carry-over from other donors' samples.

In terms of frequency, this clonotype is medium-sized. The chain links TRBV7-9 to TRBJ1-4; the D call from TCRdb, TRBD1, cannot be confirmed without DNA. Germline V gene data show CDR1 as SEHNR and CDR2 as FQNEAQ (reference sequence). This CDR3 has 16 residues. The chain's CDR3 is CASSTPGGDPNEKLFF.

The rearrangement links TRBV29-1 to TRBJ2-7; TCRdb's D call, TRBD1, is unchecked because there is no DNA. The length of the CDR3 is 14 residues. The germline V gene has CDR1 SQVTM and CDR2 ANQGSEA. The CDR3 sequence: CSVEGQGVDYEQYF.

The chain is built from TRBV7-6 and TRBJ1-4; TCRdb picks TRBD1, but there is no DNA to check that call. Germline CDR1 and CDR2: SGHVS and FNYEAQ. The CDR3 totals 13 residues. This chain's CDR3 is CASSLAQGEKLFF.

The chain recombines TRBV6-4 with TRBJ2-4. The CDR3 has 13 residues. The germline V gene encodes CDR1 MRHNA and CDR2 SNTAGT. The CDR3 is CASSDGTENIQYF.

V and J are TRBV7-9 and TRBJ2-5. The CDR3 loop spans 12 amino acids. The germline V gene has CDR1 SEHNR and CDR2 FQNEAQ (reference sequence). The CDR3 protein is CASSSFPETQYF.

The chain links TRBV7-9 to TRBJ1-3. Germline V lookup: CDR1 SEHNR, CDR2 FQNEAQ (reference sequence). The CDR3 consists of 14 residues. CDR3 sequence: CASSGVLSGNTIYF.

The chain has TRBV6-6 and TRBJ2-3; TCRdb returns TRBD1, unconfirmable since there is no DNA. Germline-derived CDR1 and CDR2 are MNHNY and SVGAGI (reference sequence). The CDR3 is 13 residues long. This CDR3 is CASSYVLTDTQYF.

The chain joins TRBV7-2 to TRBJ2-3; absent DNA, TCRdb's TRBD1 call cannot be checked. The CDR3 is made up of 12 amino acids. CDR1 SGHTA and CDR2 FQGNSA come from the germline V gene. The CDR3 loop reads CASSRATPGQYF.

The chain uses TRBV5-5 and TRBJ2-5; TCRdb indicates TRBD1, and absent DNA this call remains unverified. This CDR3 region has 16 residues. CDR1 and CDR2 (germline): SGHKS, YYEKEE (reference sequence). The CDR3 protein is CASSIGTLPYQETQYF. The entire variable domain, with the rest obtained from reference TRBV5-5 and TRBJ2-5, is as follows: DAGVTQSPTHLIKTRGQQVTLRCSPISGHKSVSWYQQVLGQGPQFIFQYYEKEERGRGNFPDRFSARQFPNYSSELNVNALLLGDSALYLCASSIGTLPYQETQYFGPGTRLLVL.

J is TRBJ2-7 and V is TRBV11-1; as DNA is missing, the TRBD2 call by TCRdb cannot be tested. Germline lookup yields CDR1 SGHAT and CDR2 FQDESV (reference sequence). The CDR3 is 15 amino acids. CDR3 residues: CASSLARRAPYEQYF.

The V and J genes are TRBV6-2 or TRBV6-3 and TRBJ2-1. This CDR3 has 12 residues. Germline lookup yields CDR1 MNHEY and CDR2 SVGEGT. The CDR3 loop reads CASSPSYNEQFF.